The 8 T cell receptor beta chains listed next were all sequenced from one sample in a study of shared clonotypes between healthy human individuals (dated by TCRdb to the early 2020s). Library method: the immunoSEQ multiplex PCR assay. This immuneACCESS table, as held by TCRdb, lists in-frame sequences with V and J called but not all clones. Of the missing ones, under half trace to an unresolved V gene in checked studies; the others have no known cause. The sample table records roughly 1,500,000 clones; 95% to 99% of these occur just once. Less than 0.55% of the sample rests with the top ten. Sequences were obtained from naive CD4+ T cells sorted from blood. The sample's cell subset or site label, decoded: CD45RA+ positively selected. These receptors came from a man between 25 and 39 years old in good health.

In DNA form, the CDR3 reads TGCAGCGTTGAAACCGGGAGCGGGAGGATCAATGAGCAGTTCTTC. Protein sequence: CSVETGSGRINEQFF. The rearrangement joins TRBV29-1 to TRBJ2-1, with 9 bases identical to TRBD2. The germline V gene encodes CDR1 SQVTM and CDR2 ANQGSEA. Trimming removed 2 bases from V and 6 bases from J; junction bases left unmatched: 8. CDR3 size: 15 residues.

This rearrangement joins TRBV5-4 to TRBJ2-3; 8 bases line up with TRBD1. The CDR3 runs to 13 residues. V shed 10 bases and J 2 bases; nucleotides not matched to a gene: 6. Germline values: CDR1 SGHNT, CDR2 YYREEE (reference sequence). The CDR3 bases are TGTGCCTCTATGGACAGGGACACAGATACGCAGTATTTT. This sequence encodes CASMDRDTDTQYF.

This clone showed up just once. The chain employs TRBV19 and TRBJ2-1; 9 nucleotides agree with TRBD1. From germline, CDR1 is LNHDA and CDR2 SQIVND (reference sequence). The CDR3 sequence is 15 residues long. V was clipped by 6 bases and J by 8 bases; unmatched bases: 11. CDR3 protein: CASSERGQGYYEQFF. Written as DNA, the CDR3 is TGTGCCAGTAGCGAGCGGGGACAGGGATATTATGAGCAGTTCTTC.

With respect to this clone: Mismatch with germline at one junction end may stem from a read error. The chain is built from TRBV2 and TRBJ2-2; 9 bases match TRBD1. The CDR3 runs to 14 residues. The V gene's germline CDR1 is SNHLY and CDR2 FYNNEI. CDR3 amino acids: CVSRRDRAAGELFF. As DNA, the CDR3 is TGTGTCAGCAGGAGGGACAGGGCGGCCGGGGAGCTGTTTTTT.

The chain carries TRBV18 and TRBJ2-7; D gene uncertain. CDR3 size: 12 residues. Trimming left V 3 bases short and J 6 bases short, with 9 bases between. Germline V gene lookup returns CDR1 KGHSH and CDR2 LQKENI. CDR3 bases: TGTGCCAGCTCACCTTTTCCCTCCGAGCAGTACTTC. It yields the protein CASSPFPSEQYF.

This rearrangement joins TRBV23-1 to TRBJ1-1; no reliable D call. TRBV23-1 has ORF status, its function being uncertain. This CDR3 has 13 amino acids. Deletions cut 3 bases from V and 0 bases from J, with 5 bases between. The CDR3 coding sequence is TGCGCCAGCAGTCATTCCCTGAACACTGAAGCTTTCTTT. It translates to CASSHSLNTEAFF.

The chain couples TRBV18 to TRBJ2-7, with 7 bases identical to TRBD2. The CDR3 covers 15 residues. V lost 3 bases, J lost 1 base, and 6 bases stayed unmatched. Germline-derived CDR1 and CDR2 are KGHSH and LQKENI. Here the CDR3 DNA reads TGTGCCAGCTCACCTCTGGGAGGGACTTCCTACGAGCAGTACTTC. The encoded protein is CASSPLGGTSYEQYF.

The chain links TRBV7-9 to TRBJ2-3; TRBD2 matches at 9 bases. The CDR3 sequence is 15 residues long. The J segment lost 1 base and the V segment lost 4 bases, leaving 3 bases of the junction unmatched. The germline V gene encodes CDR1 SEHNR and CDR2 FQNEAQ (reference sequence). The CDR3 region has the DNA TGTGCCAGCAGCTATAGCGGGGGACGCACAGATACGCAGTATTTT. Amino acids: CASSYSGGRTDTQYF.